Below, one TCR beta chain is given with its context. This record belongs to a study of T cell changes during pregnancy in multiple sclerosis. The V gene end was trimmed by 0 bases and the J gene end by 1 base; junction bases not matched to a gene: 10. Germline values: CDR1 WNHNN, CDR2 SYGVQD (reference sequence). The CDR3 runs to 18 residues. Only in-frame clones appear in the TCRdb table, and some are missing; sequencing was by immunoSEQ multiplex PCR. This repertoire shows around 56,000 clones, 90% to 95% found once; its top ten account for roughly 0.7%. The sequences come from CD4+ T cells from peripheral blood mononuclear cells, collected in the first trimester of pregnancy. V is TRBV10-1 and J is TRBJ2-7; 9 nucleotides agree with TRBD1. This receptor was obtained from a female donor with multiple sclerosis, enrolled in a pregnancy study. In DNA form, the CDR3 reads TGCGCCAGCAGTGAGTCGTGCCGGGACAGGGATTGTTCCTACGAGCAGTACTTC. Translated, it gives CASSESCRDRDCSYEQYF.